Below, 29 T cell receptor beta chains from the same sample are listed, as sequenced in a study of T cell responses to AZD1222 COVID-19 vaccine. Repertoires were generated with immunoSEQ multiplex PCR, while TCRdb's copy carries only in-frame clones and drops some. Here the sample spans around 140,000 clones, 85% to 95% being singletons. Source: peripheral blood, taken on day 0 of AZD1222 vaccination. Receptors originate from an adult in good health.

The chain couples TRBV9 to TRBJ2-7; D may be TRBD1 (5 bases). Trimming removed 3 bases at V and 7 bases at J, with 17 bases between. The CDR3 has 14 amino acids. Germline CDR1 SGDLS, CDR2 YYNGEE. CDR3 nucleotide sequence: TGTGCCAGCAGCGCGACAGAGAATAATTGGGAGCAGTACTTC. Translated: CASSATENNWEQYF.

The chain is built from TRBV29-1 and TRBJ2-7; perhaps D is TRBD1 or TRBD2 (5 bases each). Germline V gene lookup returns CDR1 SQVTM and CDR2 ANQGSEA. The ends were cut back, 6 bases at V and 2 bases at J, with 11 bases in the middle. The length of the CDR3 is 12 residues. The CDR3 spells CSVPGATYEQYF. The CDR3 DNA follows: TGCAGCGTACCCGGGGCGACCTACGAGCAGTACTTC.

The CDR3 loop reads CASILNTEAFF. In DNA, the CDR3 is TGTGCCAGCATTTTAAACACTGAAGCTTTCTTT. This chain joins TRBV6-5 and TRBJ1-1; no clear D gene. Germline values: CDR1 MNHEY, CDR2 SVGAGI. The CDR3 runs 11 residues. The V gene lost 7 bases and the J gene lost 2 bases, with 5 bases spanning the gap.

The V gene is TRBV6-5, the J gene TRBJ2-6; no firm D call. Per the germline V gene, CDR1 is MNHEY and CDR2 is SVGAGI. The CDR3 has 15 amino acids. V was clipped by 6 bases and J by 2 bases, with 11 bases between them. CDR3 in DNA: TGTGCCAGCAGCCTCTCTCAGGCTGGGGCCAACGTCCTGACTTTC. Protein sequence: CASSLSQAGANVLTF.

The chain links TRBV18 to TRBJ1-2; maybe TRBD1 (5 bases). CDR1 and CDR2 from the germline V gene are KGHSH and LQKENI. V was trimmed by 3 bases and J by 0 bases, leaving 17 bases between them. This CDR3 is 17 amino acids long. CDR3 amino acids: CASSPVTGRPANYGYTF. The CDR3 DNA sequence: TGTGCCAGCTCACCCGTGACGGGGCGCCCCGCTAACTATGGCTACACCTTC.

The chain carries TRBV9 and TRBJ2-7; TRBD1 matches 12 bases. The CDR3 consists of 15 residues. V lost 0 bases to trimming and J lost 5 bases; unmatched junction nucleotides: 3. Germline V gene sequence: CDR1 SGDLS, CDR2 YYNGEE. CDR3 DNA: TGTGCCAGCAGCGTAGAAGGGACAGGGGGCAACGAGCAGTACTTC. This encodes CASSVEGTGGNEQYF. Drawing the rest from reference TRBV9 and TRBJ2-7, the complete variable domain is DSGVTQTPKHLITATGQRVTLRCSPRSGDLSVYWYQQSLDQGLQFLIQYYNGEERAKGNILERFSAQQFPDLHSELNLSSLELGDSALYFCASSVEGTGGNEQYFGPGTRLTVT.

The chain recombines TRBV3-1 (or the pseudogene TRBV3-2) with TRBJ2-7; TRBD1 or TRBD2 may be the D gene (5 bases each). Per the germline V gene, CDR1 is LGHDT and CDR2 is YNNKEL (reference sequence). V was shortened by 4 bases and J by 4 bases, with 20 bases between the two germline ends. The CDR3 sequence is 16 residues long. The CDR3 region is CASSLGMGVLEYEQYF. In DNA form, the CDR3 reads TGTGCCAGCAGCCTGGGAATGGGGGTCCTAGAGTACGAGCAGTACTTC.

The V gene is TRBV7-2, the J gene TRBJ2-5, with 9 bases fitting TRBD1. The CDR3 sequence is 15 residues long. The V gene's germline CDR1 is SGHTA and CDR2 FQGNSA. V trimming: 5 bases; J trimming: 6 bases; junction bases outside the gene matches: 10. CDR3 bases: TGTGCCAGCAGCCACAAAAGGACAGGGGAGAAGACCCAGTACTTC. It is translated as CASSHKRTGEKTQYF. Full variable domain (missing parts from reference TRBV7-2 and TRBJ2-5): GAGVSQSPSNKVTEKGKDVELRCDPISGHTALYWYRQSLGQGLEFLIYFQGNSAPDKSGLPSDRFSAERTGGSVSTLTIQRTQQEDSAVYLCASSHKRTGEKTQYFGPGTRLLVL.

V is TRBV6-6 and J is TRBJ1-2; TRBD1 might be the D (5 bases). Trimming took 6 bases from V and 5 from J, leaving 13 bases between them. Germline V gene lookup returns CDR1 MNHNY and CDR2 SVGAGI (reference sequence). This CDR3 comprises 13 residues. CDR3 in amino acids: CASRFRAVYGYTF. The CDR3 nucleotides read TGTGCCAGCAGGTTCAGGGCGGTTTATGGCTACACCTTC.

Only a few counts were recorded for this clone. V and J are TRBV5-4 and TRBJ2-7, with D unclear. Germline V gene sequence: CDR1 SGHNT, CDR2 YYREEE (reference sequence). V lost 0 bases and J lost 4, with 5 bases in between. The CDR3 has 12 residues. The CDR3 nucleotides are TGTGCCAGCAGCTTGGATGGTTACGAGCAGTACTTC. Its protein product is CASSLDGYEQYF.

The genes are TRBV7-9 and TRBJ1-5, with 7 positions matching TRBD1. CDR3 length: 16 amino acids. The germline V gene has CDR1 SEHNR and CDR2 FQNEAQ (reference sequence). The ends lost 4 bases at V and 3 bases at J; junction bases unmatched: 9. The CDR3 bases are TGTGCCAGCAGCTCTACAGGGGCCTCCCTCAATCAGCCCCAGCATTTT. Protein: CASSSTGASLNQPQHF.

CDR3 in DNA: TGCGCCAGCAGCCAAGATCCCCACAGGGGCGACTACGAGCAGTACTTC. This sequence encodes CASSQDPHRGDYEQYF. This chain links TRBV4-1 with TRBJ2-7; 7 bases align to TRBD1. The length of the CDR3 is 16 residues. Germline CDR1 MGHRA, CDR2 YSYEKL. J lost 3 bases, V lost 0 bases, and 8 bases had no gene match.

This clone was found once. The chain has TRBV14 and TRBJ1-2; TRBD1 might be the D (6 bases). Trimming pared 0 bases from V and 8 bases from J, leaving 19 bases between. Germline lookup yields CDR1 SGHDN and CDR2 FVKESK. The CDR3 consists of 16 residues. The CDR3, as DNA: TGTGCCAGCAGCCAAGAAAGGGGGGGCAGCGTATGGGGCTACACCTTC. It is translated as CASSQERGGSVWGYTF.

The V gene is TRBV18, the J gene TRBJ1-5; 8 bases align to TRBD1. J was trimmed by 5 bases and V by 3 bases; bases with no gene match: 6. Germline V gene data show CDR1 as KGHSH and CDR2 as LQKENI. The CDR3 sequence is 15 residues long. DNA for the CDR3: TGTGCCAGCTCACCTGACAGGGGCCATGATCAGCCCCAGCATTTT. Protein sequence: CASSPDRGHDQPQHF.

This chain links TRBV27 with TRBJ1-1, with D possibly being TRBD1 (5 bases). Germline V gene lookup returns CDR1 MNHEY and CDR2 SMNVEV (reference sequence). Trimming took off 2 bases at V and 0 bases at J, with 10 bases between the two ends. The CDR3 is 15 residues long. The chain's CDR3 is CASSLRGGVNTEAFF. Written as DNA, the CDR3 is TGTGCCAGCAGTTTACGTGGGGGGGTGAACACTGAAGCTTTCTTT.

This rearrangement joins TRBV10-3 to TRBJ1-1; D is undetermined. CDR3 length: 13 amino acids. From germline, CDR1 is ENHRY and CDR2 SYGVKD. Between the trimmed V and J ends, which lost 5 bases and 1 base, there was a span of 8 bases. Here the CDR3 DNA reads TGTGCCATCAGTTTAGGGCCGAACACTGAAGCTTTCTTT. It yields the protein CAISLGPNTEAFF.

In this sample, this clone turned up once. The chain uses TRBV28 and TRBJ2-7, with a tentative D call TRBD1 (6 bases). The CDR3 length is 12 residues. V lost 4 bases and J lost 6, with 10 bases in between. Germline V CDR1 and CDR2: MDHEN, SYDVKM. The CDR3 loop is CASSSGQREQYF. The CDR3 DNA sequence: TGTGCCAGCAGTTCTGGACAGCGCGAGCAGTACTTC.

The V gene is TRBV19, the J gene TRBJ1-2, with D maybe TRBD1 (6 bases). CDR3 length: 17 residues. Germline V gives CDR1 LNHDA, CDR2 SQIVND (reference sequence). Trimming shortened V by 5 bases and J by 2 bases, and 21 bases separated the two germline ends. The CDR3 DNA reads as TGTGCCAGTAGTCCGATAACGACAGGTGAATTGAACTATGGCTACACCTTC. Its protein is CASSPITTGELNYGYTF. The entire variable domain, with the rest obtained from reference TRBV19 and TRBJ1-2, is as follows: DGGITQSPKYLFRKEGQNVTLSCEQNLNHDAMYWYRQDPGQGLRLIYYSQIVNDFQKGDIAEGYSVSREKKESFPLTVTSAQKNPTAFYLCASSPITTGELNYGYTFGSGTRLTVV.

The chain has TRBV9 and TRBJ2-3, with 7 bases that match TRBD2. This CDR3 comprises 15 residues. Unmatched junction bases numbered 5, after V lost 0 bases and J lost 4 bases. Per germline, CDR1 SGDLS and CDR2 YYNGEE. The CDR3 DNA is TGTGCCAGCAGCGTAGCAACGGGAGGATCAGATACGCAGTATTTT. This sequence encodes CASSVATGGSDTQYF. The full variable domain, in which reference TRBV9 and TRBJ2-3 provide the parts outside the CDR3, is DSGVTQTPKHLITATGQRVTLRCSPRSGDLSVYWYQQSLDQGLQFLIQYYNGEERAKGNILERFSAQQFPDLHSELNLSSLELGDSALYFCASSVATGGSDTQYFGPGTRLTVL.

V gene TRBV12-3 or TRBV12-4 combines with J gene TRBJ2-5, with D perhaps matching TRBD1 (6 bases). The CDR3 is 13 amino acids. V lost 6 bases and J lost 5, with 13 bases in between. CDR3 in amino acids: CASRKTGWETQYF. Here the CDR3 DNA reads TGTGCCAGCAGAAAAACAGGGTGGGAGACCCAGTACTTC.

The V and J genes are TRBV6-5 and TRBJ1-2, with TRBD1 identical over 9 bases. Germline V CDR1 and CDR2: MNHEY, SVGAGI. With V trimmed by 0 bases and J by 6 bases, 2 bases remained unmatched. The CDR3 has 14 residues. The CDR3 nucleotides read TGTGCCAGCAGTTACTCGGGACAGGGCAATGGCTACACCTTC. Its translation: CASSYSGQGNGYTF.

Points on this clone: Other DNA sequences in this specimen translate into the identical CDR3. The chain recombines TRBV3-1 (or the pseudogene TRBV3-2) with TRBJ1-5; weak D call: TRBD1 (5 bases). V was cut by 0 bases and J by 7 bases, with 7 bases left in between. Per germline, CDR1 LGHDT and CDR2 YNNKEL (reference sequence). The CDR3 totals 13 residues. This CDR3 reads CASSQDGGQPQHF. CDR3 nucleotides: TGTGCCAGCAGCCAAGATGGGGGGCAGCCCCAGCATTTT.

Worth noting for this clone: Other DNA variants within this sample encode the same CDR3. The chain couples TRBV29-1 to TRBJ1-1; D ambiguous. CDR3 length: 12 amino acids. Germline V gives CDR1 SQVTM, CDR2 ANQGSEA. Between the trimmed V and J ends, which lost 2 bases and 1 base, there was a span of 5 bases. CDR3 DNA: TGCAGCGTTGAACAGGCGAACACTGAAGCTTTCTTT. Translating it yields CSVEQANTEAFF. The variable domain in full, with the rest retrieved from reference TRBV29-1 and TRBJ1-1, is SAVISQKPSRDICQRGTSLTIQCQVDSQVTMMFWYRQQPGQSLTLIATANQGSEATYESGFVIDKFPISRPNLTFSTLTVSNMSPEDSSIYLCSVEQANTEAFFGQGTRLTVV.

V usage is TRBV25-1 and J usage is TRBJ2-1, with 11 bases fitting TRBD2. The CDR3 spans 16 residues. V was pared by 5 bases and J by 8 bases, with 11 bases of the junction left unmatched. The germline CDR1 and CDR2 sequences are MGHDK and SYGVNS. The CDR3 here is CASSQTLAGGGYEQFF. In nucleotides, the CDR3 is TGTGCCAGCAGTCAGACCCTAGCGGGAGGAGGTTATGAGCAGTTCTTC.

This chain uses TRBV20-1 with TRBJ2-3, with D tentatively TRBD2 (6 bases). CDR3 length equals 13 residues. Looked up from germline, CDR1 is DFQATT and CDR2 is SNEGSKA (reference sequence). The V end lost 3 bases, the J end lost 6 bases, and 13 bases lay between the germline ends. The CDR3 DNA sequence: TGCAGTGCTAGTCTCATCGGAGGGGATACGCAGTATTTT. Translating it yields CSASLIGGDTQYF.

The chain is built from TRBV12-3 or TRBV12-4 and TRBJ2-7; tentative D call: TRBD1 (6 bases). This CDR3 has 13 residues. Trimming pared 6 bases from V and 1 base from J, leaving 10 bases between. CDR3 sequence (DNA): TGTGCCAGCAGGCCAGGGGCGTCCTACGAGCAGTACTTC. It yields the protein CASRPGASYEQYF.

This chain links TRBV19 with TRBJ2-2, with 9 bases that match TRBD1. J lost 8 bases, V lost 3 bases, and 4 bases had no gene match. Germline lookup yields CDR1 LNHDA and CDR2 SQIVND (reference sequence). The CDR3 length is 14 residues. The CDR3 sequence is CASSIGQGNGELFF. The CDR3 DNA reads as TGTGCCAGTAGTATCGGACAGGGGAATGGGGAGCTGTTTTTT.

The J gene is TRBJ2-5, the V gene TRBV20-1; 10 nucleotides agree with TRBD2. The CDR3 is 14 amino acids. CDR1 is DFQATT, CDR2 SNEGSKA, per germline (reference sequence). The trim removed 3 bases at V and 5 bases at J, leaving 6 bases unmatched. CDR3 bases: TGCAGTGCTAGTTACAGCGGGAGGGTGGAGACCCAGTACTTC. It codes for CSASYSGRVETQYF.

This clone was seen only once. The gene calls are TRBV7-9 and TRBJ1-2; TRBD1 is a possible D gene (6 bases). CDR3 length equals 13 residues. V lost 1 base and J lost 4, with 7 bases in between. Germline V lookup: CDR1 SEHNR, CDR2 FQNEAQ (reference sequence). The CDR3: CASSLGGGYGYTF. CDR3 in DNA: TGTGCCAGCAGCTTAGGAGGGGGCTATGGCTACACCTTC.